This entry lists 8 T cell receptor beta chains sequenced from one sample in a study of cytomegalovirus exposure and HLA in healthy donors. Profiled with immunoSEQ multiplex PCR; TCRdb holds only in-frame clones, not every one. In the table there are about 130,000 clones, about nine tenths of which are singletons. The sequenced sample consisted of PBMCs. The receptors derive from a young woman in good health and CMV-seronegative.

This sequence joins TRBV7-8 and TRBJ2-3, with 11 bases identical to TRBD2. The CDR3 extends over 16 amino acids. Germline CDR1 and CDR2: SGHVS and FQNEAQ. The J segment lost 4 bases and the V segment lost 0 bases, leaving 3 bases of the junction unmatched. The chain's CDR3 is CASSLAASGRSDTQYF. The DNA of the CDR3 is TGTGCCAGCAGCTTAGCCGCTAGCGGGAGGTCAGATACGCAGTATTTT.

The V and J genes are TRBV2 and TRBJ2-5, with TRBD2 matching over 13 bases. The CDR3 contains 16 residues. J gave up 5 bases and V 3 bases, and 6 bases lay outside the gene matches. The germline V gene has CDR1 SNHLY and CDR2 FYNNEI. CDR3 bases: TGTGCCAGCAGTGAGGGACTAGCGGGAACATGGGAGACCCAGTACTTC. The encoded protein is CASSEGLAGTWETQYF.

The chain links TRBV10-1 to TRBJ2-3, with TRBD2 as a possible D gene (6 bases). Germline V gene data show CDR1 as WNHNN and CDR2 as SYGVQD (reference sequence). The length of the CDR3 is 15 residues. V shed 4 bases and J shed 5 bases, with 16 bases lying between them. CDR3 sequence (DNA): TGCGCCAGCAGTGCCGCGACTAGGAGCGAAGATACGCAGTATTTT. It encodes CASSAATRSEDTQYF.

This clone was recorded a few times. This chain joins TRBV2 and TRBJ1-2; 9 bases are shared with TRBD1. Germline V gives CDR1 SNHLY, CDR2 FYNNEI. V shed 6 bases and J 5 bases; nucleotides not matched to a gene: 7. This CDR3 is built from 14 residues. CDR3 nucleotides: TGTGCCAGCAGGGAGGACAGGGGAGTTTATGGCTACACCTTC. Translating gives CASREDRGVYGYTF.

The rearrangement links TRBV2 to TRBJ1-2; D remains unclear. From germline, CDR1 is SNHLY and CDR2 FYNNEI. V lost 4 bases and J lost 13, with 10 bases in between. The CDR3 length is 10 residues. The CDR3 DNA sequence: TGTGCCAGCAGTGGAGGCCTCGTCACCTTC. Residues: CASSGGLVTF.

V and J are TRBV2 and TRBJ1-5; weak D call: TRBD1 (6 bases). Trimming took off 7 bases at V and 7 bases at J, with 17 bases between the two ends. Germline V gives CDR1 SNHLY, CDR2 FYNNEI. The length of the CDR3 is 14 residues. This chain's CDR3 is CASTHPGVEQPQHF. CDR3 nucleotides: TGTGCCAGCACCCACCCAGGGGTTGAGCAGCCCCAGCATTTT. Variable domain in full (rest from reference TRBV2 and TRBJ1-5): EPEVTQTPSHQVTQMGQEVILRCVPISNHLYFYWYRQILGQKVEFLVSFYNNEISEKSEIFDDQFSVERPDGSNFTLKIRSTKLEDSAMYFCASTHPGVEQPQHFGDGTRLSIL.

The V gene is TRBV30, the J gene TRBJ2-5, with TRBD1 matching over 9 bases. The CDR3 runs 15 residues. V was clipped by 0 bases and J by 3 bases; unmatched bases: 5. Germline assignment: CDR1 GTSNPN and CDR2 SVGIG (reference sequence). CDR3 sequence: CAWSVGTGFKETQYF. DNA for the CDR3: TGTGCCTGGAGTGTCGGGACAGGGTTTAAAGAGACCCAGTACTTC.

V gene TRBV11-2 combines with J gene TRBJ1-1, with a weak D call TRBD1 (5 bases). The germline V and J ends were trimmed by 5 bases and 7 bases, with 14 bases remaining between them. In germline, CDR1 is SGHAT, CDR2 FQNNGV. The CDR3 covers 13 residues. The CDR3, as DNA: TGTGCCAGCAGCCTATCTCAGGGCCTTGAAGCTTTCTTT. This codes for CASSLSQGLEAFF.